A single sample gave rise to the 9 T cell receptor beta chains below, sequenced in a study of beta chain features in type 1 diabetes. Study-level results: In every one of the four CD4+ subsets, TCRB CDR3s were moderately but significantly shorter in Type 1 diabetes patients.

As every portion of the isolated RNA was reverse transcribed, the sequencing read expressed TCRB transcripts. Assay: immunoSEQ multiplex PCR; the TCRdb copy retains only in-frame clones and omits some. Of 330,000 or so clones listed, 10% to 15% are singletons. No antigens are known for them. Sequences were obtained from naive CD4+ T cells from blood. These receptors all stem from a young woman with type 1 diabetes.

With regard to this clone: The same CDR3 can be traced to other DNA sequences in this sample. The chain is built from TRBV7-2 and TRBJ2-7, with D hard to call. Trimming removed 0 bases at V and 3 bases at J, with 6 bases between. Germline CDR1 reads SGHTA; CDR2 reads FQGNSA. There are 13 residues in the CDR3. The CDR3 here is CASSLASSYEQYF. Written as DNA, the CDR3 is TGTGCCAGCAGCTTAGCGTCCAGCTACGAGCAGTACTTC.

This clone was seen more than once but under ten times. This sequence joins TRBV18 and TRBJ1-3, with a tentative D call TRBD1 (5 bases). The ends were cut back, 5 bases at V and 0 bases at J, with 14 bases in the middle. Germline V gene data show CDR1 as KGHSH and CDR2 as LQKENI. This CDR3 region has 16 residues. CDR3 protein: CASSKDRLSSGNTIYF. For the CDR3, the DNA is TGTGCCAGCTCAAAAGACAGACTCAGCTCTGGAAACACCATATATTTT. The variable domain in full, with the rest retrieved from reference TRBV18 and TRBJ1-3, is NAGVMQNPRHLVRRRGQEARLRCSPMKGHSHVYWYRQLPEEGLKFMVYLQKENIIDESGMPKERFSAEFPKEGPSILRIQQVVRGDSAAYFCASSKDRLSSGNTIYFGEGSWLTVV.

The chain couples TRBV19 to TRBJ1-2, with D uncertain. The CDR3 is made up of 13 amino acids. Deletions cut 4 bases from V and 6 bases from J, with 12 bases between. The germline V gene has CDR1 LNHDA and CDR2 SQIVND (reference sequence). This CDR3 reads CASSSRTGNGYTF. In nucleotides, the CDR3 is TGTGCCAGTAGTAGCAGGACCGGGAATGGCTACACCTTC.

This clone was recorded a few times. The chain uses TRBV7-9 and TRBJ1-2; D gene uncertain. Trimming cost V 5 bases and J 5 bases, with 6 bases left between them. Germline lookup yields CDR1 SEHNR and CDR2 FQNEAQ (reference sequence). This CDR3 contains 11 residues. The CDR3 protein is CASSTEYGYTF. The CDR3 coding sequence is TGTGCCAGCAGCACGGAGTATGGCTACACCTTC.

This clone was seen more than once but under ten times. The chain carries TRBV18 and TRBJ2-7; D perhaps matches TRBD2 (5 bases). Trimming removed 4 bases at V and 1 base at J, with 14 bases between. The CDR3 runs 15 residues. The germline gives CDR1 KGHSH, CDR2 LQKENI. This CDR3 is CASSRGQGGSYEQYF. The CDR3 DNA sequence: TGTGCCAGCTCACGCGGGCAAGGTGGGTCCTACGAGCAGTACTTC. The full variable domain, rest sourced from reference TRBV18 and TRBJ2-7, is NAGVMQNPRHLVRRRGQEARLRCSPMKGHSHVYWYRQLPEEGLKFMVYLQKENIIDESGMPKERFSAEFPKEGPSILRIQQVVRGDSAAYFCASSRGQGGSYEQYFGPGTRLTVT.

In its sample, this clone was seen a few times. The rearrangement joins TRBV29-1 to TRBJ1-2, with 8 positions matching TRBD1. Trimming at V came to 4 bases and at J to 2 bases, leaving 6 bases not matched to a gene. The CDR3 length is 14 residues. From germline, CDR1 is SQVTM and CDR2 ANQGSEA. CDR3 nucleotide sequence: TGCAGCGTTGTAACTGGACAGGGCAACTATGGCTACACCTTC. This codes for CSVVTGQGNYGYTF.

This rearrangement joins TRBV29-1 to TRBJ2-2; weak D call: TRBD1 (5 bases). Germline V CDR1 and CDR2: SQVTM, ANQGSEA. The CDR3 has 12 amino acids. The V end was cut by 7 bases, the J end by 1 base, with 7 bases between. The CDR3 spells CSARGNTGELFF. DNA of the CDR3: TGCAGCGCAAGGGGGAACACCGGGGAGCTGTTTTTT.

CDR3 residues: CASSLDAGGGYEQYF. CDR3 sequence (DNA): TGTGCCAGCAGCTTAGATGCGGGAGGCGGGTACGAGCAGTACTTC. V and J are TRBV7-2 and TRBJ2-7; 8 nucleotides agree with TRBD2. CDR3 length equals 15 residues. V was pared by 1 base and J by 4 bases, with 6 bases of the junction left unmatched. From germline, CDR1 is SGHTA and CDR2 FQGNSA.

V and J are TRBV15 and TRBJ1-5, with D possibly being TRBD1 (5 bases). CDR1 LNHNV and CDR2 YYDKDF come from the germline V gene (reference sequence). The CDR3 contains 14 residues. V was shortened by 4 bases and J by 9 bases, with 16 bases between the two germline ends. CDR3 DNA sequence: TGTGCCACCAGCATTTACAGGTCAGGCGCGCCCCAGCATTTT. Amino acids: CATSIYRSGAPQHF.